The next 23 T cell receptor beta chains were all read from a single sample in a study of identical twins' blood T cells. TCRdb reanalysed the 5' RACE reads using MiXCR and keeps one entry per CDR3 protein. The sample has fewer than 450,000 distinct CDR3 sequences; over 25% are singletons. Sequences were obtained from PBMCs. All receptors derive from a woman aged 18-49 years in good health.

This clonotype was seen a few times. The chain uses TRBV20-1 and TRBJ2-2; 13 nucleotides align to TRBD2. With 5 bases clipped from V and 4 bases from J, the junction kept 1 base outside the gene matches. The CDR3 covers 14 residues. The germline CDR1 and CDR2 sequences are DFQATT and SNEGSKA (reference sequence). The CDR3 coding sequence is TGCAGTGCTGGACTAGCGGGAGCCACCGGGGAGCTGTTTTTT. As protein: CSAGLAGATGELFF.

This clonotype was picked up a small number of times. The rearrangement joins TRBV28 to TRBJ2-3, with TRBD2 as a possible D gene (6 bases). The CDR3 is 15 amino acids. The germline gives CDR1 MDHEN, CDR2 SYDVKM. The ends were cut back, 2 bases at V and 3 bases at J, with 12 bases in the middle. CDR3 sequence reads: CASSLGGDRTDTQYF. The CDR3 DNA reads TGTGCCAGCAGTTTAGGAGGGGATCGAACAGATACGCAGTATTTT.

The table lists this clonotype with a few counts. The CDR3 protein is CSARDLRGTVLNEQFF. CDR3 nucleotide sequence: TGCAGTGCTAGAGATCTTAGAGGGACTGTTCTAAATGAGCAGTTCTTC. The chain links TRBV20-1 to TRBJ2-1; perhaps TRBD2 as D (6 bases). The CDR3 consists of 16 residues. V lost 0 bases, J lost 7 bases, and 19 bases lay in between. The germline CDR1 and CDR2 sequences are DFQATT and SNEGSKA (reference sequence).

This clonotype was counted between two and nine times. V and J are TRBV19 and TRBJ1-5; D might be TRBD1 (6 bases). In germline, CDR1 is LNHDA, CDR2 SQIVND (reference sequence). Trimming pared 3 bases from V and 1 base from J, leaving 16 bases between. The CDR3 runs to 17 residues. DNA of the CDR3: TGTGCCAGTAGTATCCGCGGGGGGCAGGACAGCAATCAGCCCCAGCATTTT. Its protein is CASSIRGGQDSNQPQHF. Full variable domain (remainder filled in from reference TRBV19 and TRBJ1-5): DGGITQSPKYLFRKEGQNVTLSCEQNLNHDAMYWYRQDPGQGLRLIYYSQIVNDFQKGDIAEGYSVSREKKESFPLTVTSAQKNPTAFYLCASSIRGGQDSNQPQHFGDGTRLSIL.

The chain joins TRBV10-3 to TRBJ2-3, with 12 bases that match TRBD2. CDR1 ENHRY and CDR2 SYGVKD come from the germline V gene. The CDR3 length is 15 residues. The trim removed 6 bases at V and 5 bases at J, leaving 6 bases unmatched. CDR3 DNA sequence: TGTGCCATCAGGAGACTAGCGGGAGTGGGAGATACGCAGTATTTT. Protein product: CAIRRLAGVGDTQYF.

This clonotype came up a few times. The chain has TRBV3-1 and TRBJ2-1; 11 bases align to TRBD2. V lost 4 bases and J lost 4; bases outside the gene matches: 18. This CDR3 has 20 amino acids. Germline CDR1 is LGHDT and CDR2 is YNNKEL (reference sequence). CDR3 amino acids: CASSRTGTSGFFYSYNEQFF. CDR3 in DNA: TGTGCCAGCAGCCGAACCGGGACTAGCGGATTTTTCTACTCTTACAATGAGCAGTTCTTC.

The rearrangement joins TRBV2 to TRBJ1-1, with 7 bases that match TRBD1. V shed 6 bases and J 6 bases; nucleotides not matched to a gene: 7. The germline V gene has CDR1 SNHLY and CDR2 FYNNEI. The CDR3 sequence is 13 residues long. CDR3 sequence: CASSLTGSAEAFF. DNA for the CDR3: TGTGCCAGCAGCCTGACAGGGTCAGCTGAAGCTTTCTTT.

This clonotype was recorded a few times. The J gene is TRBJ1-4, the V gene TRBV6-5, with TRBD1 as a possible D gene (5 bases). Trimming stripped 7 bases from V and 2 bases from J, with 11 bases between. CDR3 length equals 14 residues. From germline, CDR1 is MNHEY and CDR2 SVGAGI. The CDR3 nucleotides read TGTGCCAGCAAAACGGGGGGGACTAATGAAAAACTGTTTTTT. Translated: CASKTGGTNEKLFF.

The chain recombines TRBV6-6 with TRBJ1-1; TRBD1 aligns across 9 bases. Germline CDR1 is MNHNY and CDR2 is SVGAGI (reference sequence). This CDR3 spans 13 amino acids. Trimming at V came to 6 bases and at J to 6 bases, leaving 5 bases not matched to a gene. CDR3 sequence reads: CASRGQGLPEAFF. DNA of the CDR3: TGTGCCAGCAGGGGACAGGGCCTTCCTGAAGCTTTCTTT.

The chain links TRBV20-1 to TRBJ2-1, with D hard to call. This CDR3 is 10 amino acids long. Trimming stripped 5 bases from V and 15 bases from J, with 14 bases between. Germline values: CDR1 DFQATT, CDR2 SNEGSKA (reference sequence). CDR3 amino acids: CSAPDPYRFF. The CDR3 DNA is TGCAGTGCTCCTGACCCGTACCGGTTCTTC.

This chain uses TRBV7-9 with TRBJ2-2, with D maybe TRBD1 (6 bases). This CDR3 is 15 amino acids long. The V end lost 3 bases, the J end lost 2 bases, and 10 bases lay between the germline ends. Per germline, CDR1 SEHNR and CDR2 FQNEAQ (reference sequence). The DNA of the CDR3 is TGTGCCAGCAGCTTCCCGGGACAAAACACCGGGGAGCTGTTTTTT. This gives the protein CASSFPGQNTGELFF.

Details on this clonotype: Compared with germline, one end of the junction differs, possibly owing to a read error. The J gene is TRBJ2-3, the V gene TRBV20-1, with TRBD2 identical over 13 bases. The CDR3 has 16 amino acids. Per germline, CDR1 DFQATT and CDR2 SNEGSKA (reference sequence). The CDR3 nucleotides are TGCAGTGTTAGAGGGGGACTAGCGGGGCTCACAGATACGCAGTATTTT. Translating it yields CSVRGGLAGLTDTQYF.

This clonotype came up a few times. A much larger clone differs by one base, so this may be a read error. Here the CDR3 reads CASSWTNTGELFF. Here the CDR3 DNA reads TGTGCCAGCAGCTGGACGAACACCGGGGAGCTGTTTTTT. V is TRBV27 and J is TRBJ2-2; D gene uncertain. From germline, CDR1 is MNHEY and CDR2 SMNVEV (reference sequence). There are 13 residues in the CDR3. The V end lost 6 bases, the J end lost 0 bases, and 5 bases lay between the germline ends.

The J gene is TRBJ1-3, the V gene TRBV20-1; D remains unclear. From germline, CDR1 is DFQATT and CDR2 SNEGSKA (reference sequence). The V end was cut by 3 bases, the J end by 7 bases, with 13 bases between. The CDR3 consists of 13 residues. In nucleotides, the CDR3 is TGCAGTGCTAGTGCGTCAGTGGGTAACACCATATATTTT. Its translation: CSASASVGNTIYF.

The sample holds many counts of this clonotype. The chain uses TRBV3-1 and TRBJ1-2; no clear D. This CDR3 is built from 11 residues. Trimming pared 3 bases from V and 7 bases from J, leaving 6 bases between. Per the germline V gene, CDR1 is LGHDT and CDR2 is YNNKEL (reference sequence). The CDR3 here is CASSQGSGYTF. The CDR3 DNA reads as TGTGCCAGCAGCCAGGGCAGTGGCTACACCTTC.

The rearrangement links TRBV11-2 to TRBJ1-4; D perhaps matches TRBD1 (6 bases). V lost 7 bases and J lost 8, with 14 bases in between. The CDR3 is 13 amino acids. CDR1 SGHAT and CDR2 FQNNGV come from the germline V gene. This chain's CDR3 is CASTRGEEEKLFF. Here the CDR3 DNA reads TGTGCCAGCACCAGGGGTGAGGAGGAAAAACTGTTTTTT.

A note on this clonotype: This may be a read error: a much more frequent sequence differs by one nucleotide. The gene calls are TRBV7-2 and TRBJ2-7; D call uncertain. Germline V lookup: CDR1 SGHTA, CDR2 FQGNSA. This CDR3 has 11 residues. Trimming cost V 7 bases and J 3 bases, with 7 bases left between them. The CDR3 loop reads CASNRFYEQYF. The CDR3 nucleotides read TGTGCCAGCAACCGTTTCTACGAGCAGTACTTC.

This clonotype was seen a few times. This chain links TRBV20-1 with TRBJ2-2, with TRBD1 matching 7 bases. The germline V gene encodes CDR1 DFQATT and CDR2 SNEGSKA (reference sequence). V was pared by 0 bases and J by 5 bases, with 9 bases of the junction left unmatched. The CDR3 is 16 residues long. The CDR3 spells CSARDVRQGRTGELFF. CDR3 coding DNA: TGCAGTGCTAGAGACGTAAGACAGGGCAGGACCGGGGAGCTGTTTTTT.

This clonotype was counted ten times or more. In DNA form, the CDR3 reads TGCAGTGCTCCCTATGCCGATCAGCCCCAGCATTTT. It translates to CSAPYADQPQHF. The V and J genes are TRBV20-1 and TRBJ1-5, with D unresolved. Trimming pared 5 bases from V and 5 bases from J, leaving 10 bases between. Germline-derived CDR1 and CDR2 are DFQATT and SNEGSKA (reference sequence). The CDR3 contains 12 residues.

This clonotype showed up just a few times. This chain connects TRBV5-1 to TRBJ2-2; D gene unclear. CDR1 SGHRS and CDR2 YFSETQ come from the germline V gene. The CDR3 has 17 amino acids. Trimming pared 0 bases from V and 4 bases from J, leaving 16 bases between. The CDR3 spells CASSLAVTIPATGELFF. In nucleotides, the CDR3 is TGCGCCAGCAGCTTGGCCGTCACAATTCCTGCCACCGGGGAGCTGTTTTTT.

On this clonotype: The CDR3 ends on some other residue instead of the conserved phenylalanine or tryptophan, so this is likely a read error. The CDR3 DNA sequence: TGCAGCGTTGAAGACCCGACGGTGAACACTGACGCTTTCCTT. Amino acids: CSVEDPTVNTDAFL. The V gene is TRBV29-1, the J gene TRBJ1-1; D is ambiguous. Germline V gives CDR1 SQVTM, CDR2 ANQGSEA. This CDR3 region has 14 residues.

This clonotype has more than one count but fewer than ten. The V call is TRBV29-1, the J call TRBJ2-7; a weak D match, TRBD1 (5 bases). Germline V gene data show CDR1 as SQVTM and CDR2 as ANQGSEA. This CDR3 has 12 amino acids. The germline V and J ends were trimmed by 4 bases and 3 bases, with 10 bases remaining between them. The CDR3 loop reads CSVGTQGYEQYF. The CDR3 region has the DNA TGCAGCGTTGGCACGCAGGGCTACGAGCAGTACTTC.

The chain couples TRBV24-1 to TRBJ1-1; D is undetermined. Per germline, CDR1 KGHDR and CDR2 SFDVKD. V was shortened by 10 bases and J by 0 bases, with 8 bases between the two germline ends. The CDR3 contains 12 residues. DNA for the CDR3: TGTGCCACGGCCGGGTTGAACACTGAAGCTTTCTTT. This codes for CATAGLNTEAFF.